The present T cell receptor (beta chain) was sequenced within a study of neurological immune-mediated disorders. The study's findings and limits: There were no CDR3 amino acid sequences shared by expanded clones across subjects, a result suggesting private repertoires in all groups.

A 10-nucleotide random UMI tagged transcripts in template-switch 5'RACE cDNA synthesis. Over 170 million TCR-beta sequences from 15-18 subjects came out of each sequencing run. TCRdb ran MiXCR on the 5' RACE reads and lists one entry per CDR3 protein. In the table there are 20,000 to 30,000 distinct CDR3 sequences, around 15% of which are singletons. The sample holds many counts of this clonotype. Its cognate antigen is unknown. The sample consisted of PBMCs. This TCR came from a woman aged 35 to 49 with HTLV-1-associated myelopathy (HAM/TSP).

The chain's CDR3 is CATSRKLAGGYNEQFF. The CDR3 nucleotides are TGTGCCACCAGCAGGAAGCTAGCGGGGGGGTACAATGAGCAGTTCTTC. J is TRBJ2-1 and V is TRBV15; 12 nucleotides match TRBD2. Germline lookup yields CDR1 LNHNV and CDR2 YYDKDF (reference sequence). With V trimmed by 3 bases and J by 4 bases, 4 bases remained unmatched. CDR3 length: 16 residues.